This TCR beta chain was obtained from a study of vaccination effects on CD4 cells after COVID-19. Libraries were prepared by immunoSEQ multiplex PCR; TCRdb keeps only in-frame clonotypes and omits some of them. The table lists 20,000 to 25,000 clones, 75% to 85% of them singletons, with roughly 5.7% in the top ten. A word on this clone: Its cognate antigen is unknown.

Antigen-specific CD4+ T cells expanded by the ViraFEST assay with viral peptide pools were then sequenced. Having been cultured for approximately ten days, the cells underwent CD4+ T cell isolation. As their vaccination, participants received two doses of either BNT162b2 or mRNA-1273. Between the trimmed V and J ends, which lost 5 bases and 4 bases, there was a span of 11 bases. The CDR3 totals 14 residues. Germline V lookup: CDR1 MNHEY, CDR2 SMNVEV (reference sequence). This clonotype originated in a human donor who received a COVID-19 vaccine. Some clones in this sample may be carry-over from other donors' samples. This chain connects TRBV27 to TRBJ1-4, with unresolved D. This material consisted of CD4+ T cells from PBMCs cultured with SARS-CoV-2 spike peptides, taken after COVID-19 vaccination. The CDR3 nucleotides are TGTGCCAGCAGTCGACTGGGCCATAATGAAAAACTGTTTTTT. This sequence encodes CASSRLGHNEKLFF.